Here is one T cell receptor (beta chain) with its context. Its binding antigen is unknown. No base qualities exist here, and no much larger clone lies one base off it. This entry belongs to a study of blood T cells in healthy people across ages (dated by TCRdb to between 2015 and 2017). Background on the whole study: Template switching captured roughly one uniquely barcoded TCR beta cDNA molecule per two T cells in model experiments. Using the same blood draw, the study looked at two additional independent replicas of 1 million unique cDNA reads for two donors, one aged 18 to 30 and the other aged 80 or older. To avoid experimental bias, donors of different ages were randomly spread across the sequencing lanes. The donors were split into four age groups: young (average around 15 years), middle-aged (roughly 42), aged (approximately 60) and long-lived (under 85). Age-related changes in TCR beta repertoire diversity were measured in the study by deep sequencing normalized with unique cDNA molecular identifiers. What the research found in general, with its limitations: There was a strong correlation between observed TCR beta diversity and the percentage of naive T cells measured by flow cytometry. As age increased, observed TCR beta diversity per million T cells dropped in a roughly linear way, and a significant reduction was already evident by age roughly 36. Conclusive comparison of naive and antigen-experienced compartments was prevented by the profiling of bulk unsorted PBMCs. Because the CMV infection status of the donors was unknown, age-related changes in expanded clonotypes may potentially have been confounded. Compared with the aged group, the long-lived group had more naive CD4+ T cells, fewer expanded clones and increased TCR diversity, suggesting age selection. Total diversity estimates from one million sequenced T cells were considered lower bounds and underestimates.

Systemically healthy Caucasian individuals from Russia, approximately 39 in total and aged about 6 to 100 years, were included as donors. Ten milliliters of peripheral blood were collected from each donor into EDTA-treated Vacutainer tubes. Ficoll-Paque density-gradient centrifugation was used to isolate PBMCs, with at least 6 million obtained per sample. Trizol reagent was used to extract total RNA from PBMCs, with at least 6 micrograms per sample. Naive CD45RAhigh/CD27high T cell percentages were measured by flow cytometry on a PBMC aliquot from every donor. Germline trimming: 3 bases from V, 5 bases from J; junction bases outside gene matches: 7. The CDR3 contains 16 residues, cysteine and phenylalanine counted. Only the CDR3 DNA is retained, 48 bases long and in frame from the first base. CDR1 and CDR2 were assigned from the germline V gene as MGHRA and YSYEKL. Receptors were amplified or captured by 5' RACE. For sequencing, an Illumina HiSeq 2500 was employed. A second PCR of 7 to 11 cycles was performed with a sample-barcoded 5' primer and a J-beta primer mix. Each TCR beta cDNA molecule received a unique molecular identifier from a template-switch 5' adaptor carrying 12 random nucleotides. At least 3 million CDR3-containing paired-end reads were obtained from each sample. The Mint cDNA synthesis kit, primed by a TRBC-specific oligonucleotide, was used to synthesize first-strand cDNA from all RNA. After uracil-DNA glycosylase treatment, a first 18-cycle PCR used universal primers M1SS and BC2_uni_R on all cDNA. As for the original processing: Each sample was normalized by randomly selecting 1 million high-quality reads, each carrying a distinct molecular identifier. Reads sharing molecular identifiers were discarded rather than binned into consensus sequences. MiTCR, set to a Q25 quality threshold and the strictest error-elimination algorithm, was used for CDR3 identification, clonotype clustering and error correction. A nonparametric unseen species model using Euler transformation provided a lower-bound estimate of total TCR beta diversity. In TCRdb, the public reads were trimmed at Q25 with fastp and aligned with MiXCR, with productive beta chains retained. Records with the same CDR3 protein are collapsed into one entry carrying the most frequent genes and DNA. The V and J calls and clone size come from TCRdb's table, not from the authors' own analysis. This sample lists roughly 1.5 million distinct CDR3 sequences; under 55% were detected once. The top ten clonotypes cover around 4% of the sample.

The chain employs TRBV4-1 and TRBJ1-1; 12 nucleotides in the junction match TRBD1. Sequenced material: blood. The sequence was collected from a woman aged 18-29 years in good health. In nucleotide form, the sequence is TGCGCCAGCAGCCAGCCGGGACAGGGGGCTCGGACTGAAGCTTTCTTT. This yields the protein CASSQPGQGARTEAFF.